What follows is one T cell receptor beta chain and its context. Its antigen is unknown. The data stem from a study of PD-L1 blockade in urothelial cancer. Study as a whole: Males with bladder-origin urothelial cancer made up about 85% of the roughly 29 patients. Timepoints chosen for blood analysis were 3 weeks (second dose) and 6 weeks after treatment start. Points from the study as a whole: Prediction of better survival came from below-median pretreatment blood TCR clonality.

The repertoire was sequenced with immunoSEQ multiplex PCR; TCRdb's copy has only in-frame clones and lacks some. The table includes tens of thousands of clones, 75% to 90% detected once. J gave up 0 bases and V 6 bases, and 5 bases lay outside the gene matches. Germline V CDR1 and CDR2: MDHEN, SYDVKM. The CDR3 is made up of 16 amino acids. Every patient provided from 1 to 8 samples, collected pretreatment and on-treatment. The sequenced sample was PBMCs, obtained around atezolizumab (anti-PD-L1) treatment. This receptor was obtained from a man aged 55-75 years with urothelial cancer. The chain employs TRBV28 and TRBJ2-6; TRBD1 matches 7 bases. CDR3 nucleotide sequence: TGTGCCAGCAGGGGGGACAGACCCTCTGGGGCCAACGTCCTGACTTTC. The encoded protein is CASRGDRPSGANVLTF.